These T cell receptor beta chains were read from a single sample in a study of cytomegalovirus exposure and HLA in healthy donors. Clones were read by immunoSEQ multiplex PCR, and TCRdb kept only the in-frame ones, dropping some. The top ten clones hold around 3.4% of a sample with approximately 150,000 clones, roughly 74% of them seen once. The source material was PBMCs. The receptors were sampled from a man aged 35 to 55 in good health and CMV-seronegative. Both conserved end residues are part of each CDR3. The D gene is left open where the match is weak. The size entry is marked missing in some rows and otherwise reads once, few, many or a size class.

clone_size d_call j_call v_call cdr3_nt cdr3_aa
. TRBD2 TRBJ2-5 TRBV19 TGTGCCAGTAGCGGACTAGCGGGGAGAGAGACCCAGTACTTC CASSGLAGRETQYF
. TRBD1 TRBJ2-6 TRBV12-5 TGTGCTAGTGGTTTGGTACAGGGGATTGGGGCCAACGTCCTGACTTTC CASGLVQGIGANVLTF
few . TRBJ2-2 TRBV27 TGTGCCAGCAGTTTACTCCTGTCCGGGGAGCTGTTTTTT CASSLLLSGELFF
. . TRBJ1-2 TRBV10-3 TGTGCCATCAGTGAGAACCGACAGGACGGGAGCTACACCTTC CAISENRQDGSYTF
. TRBD1 TRBJ1-2 TRBV19 TGTGCCAGTAGCCCCGGGACAGGGTCCGTCTATGGCTACACCTTC CASSPGTGSVYGYTF
. TRBD2 TRBJ2-3 TRBV7-2 TGTGCCAGCAGATTCCGACTAGCGGGGAGCACAGATACGCAGTATTTT CASRFRLAGSTDTQYF
few . TRBJ2-7 TRBV5-6 TGTGCCAGCAGCTTGTTGGCAGGGAACGAGCAGTACTTC CASSLLAGNEQYF
. . TRBJ1-5 TRBV5-1 TGCGCCAGCAGCTTCGGAGGGGCAAGCAATCAGCCCCAGCATTTT CASSFGGASNQPQHF
. TRBD1 TRBJ2-1 TRBV19 TGTGCCAGTAGCTACGGACAGGGTGCAGGCAATGAGCAGTTCTTC CASSYGQGAGNEQFF
. TRBD1 TRBJ1-3 TRBV5-1 TGCGCCAGCAATCCGACAGGGGCTGGAAACACCATATATTTT CASNPTGAGNTIYF
. . TRBJ1-2 TRBV28 TGTGCCAGCAGTTTCTGGGGGGGCTATGGCTACACCTTC CASSFWGGYGYTF
. TRBD1 TRBJ1-1 TRBV10-3 TGTGCCATCAAGGGGACAGGATACACTGAAGCTTTCTTT CAIKGTGYTEAFF
few . TRBJ2-1 TRBV7-2 TGTGCCAGCGCTGGGAGCTCCTACAATGAGCAGTTCTTC CASAGSSYNEQFF
. . TRBJ1-2 TRBV4-3 TGCGCCAGCAGCCAAGATACCAGTTATGGCTACACCTTC CASSQDTSYGYTF
. . TRBJ1-5 TRBV30 TGTGCCTGGAGTGTAGAGTTCGATCAGCCCCAGCATTTT CAWSVEFDQPQHF
few . TRBJ2-1 TRBV2 TGTGCCAGCAGTGAATGGCAGGGGACGAACAATGAGCAGTTCTTC CASSEWQGTNNEQFF
once TRBD1 TRBJ1-6 TRBV30 TGTGCCTGGAGTTTCCAAAGACAGGGCATAGCATATAATTCACCCCTCCACTTT CAWSFQRQGIAYNSPLHF
. TRBD1 TRBJ2-7 TRBV6-1 TGTGCCAGCAGTGATAGACAGGGGGTCTCCTACGAGCAGTACTTC CASSDRQGVSYEQYF
. TRBD1 TRBJ2-7 TRBV5-1 TGCGCCAGCAGCCTGACACCCCCGGGACAGGGCCCGGTCGGGCAGTACTTC CASSLTPPGQGPVGQYF
. TRBD2 TRBJ2-1 TRBV5-4 TGTGCCAGCAAGCGGGGGGGCGGAGGTGAGCAGTTCTTC CASKRGGGGEQFF
. . TRBJ2-7 TRBV7-8 TGTGCCAGCAGCCAGAGGACAGTCTTCTACGAGCAGTACTTC CASSQRTVFYEQYF
. . TRBJ1-3 TRBV5-4 TGTGCCAGCAGCTTGGAGGGGTTCGCTGGAAACACCATATATTTT CASSLEGFAGNTIYF
. . TRBJ1-5 TRBV5-5 TGTGCCAGCAGCTCTCTTGCGGACAGAAATCAGCCCCAGCATTTT CASSSLADRNQPQHF
. . TRBJ2-7 TRBV11-2 TGTGCCAGCAGCTTAAGAGGGTGGCCCGGCGGGTCCTCCTACGAGCAGTACTTC CASSLRGWPGGSSYEQYF
once . TRBJ1-6 TRBV10-3 TGTGCCATCAGCGGAGGGAAAAATTCCCTCCACTTT CAISGGKNSLHF
. . TRBJ2-2 TRBV2 TGTGCCAGCACGGAGTCCGGGGAGCTGTTTTTT CASTESGELFF